This TCR beta chain was identified in a study of post-analysis software for immune sequencing data. This clonotype was counted only a few times. The antigen remains unidentified. Study results and limitations: In patients, a few TRBV segments were more frequent than in controls, with TRBV5-6, TRBV5-1 and TRBV20-1 among them. In multiple sclerosis, normalized Chao1 diversity was significantly below that of controls. Analysis by F measure revealed that same-batch samples clustered strongly together.

cDNA libraries of TCR beta carried unique molecular identifiers. TCRdb recomputed calls from the PCR reads with MiXCR, one row per CDR3 protein. This table has over 700,000 distinct CDR3 sequences, 25% to 30% appearing once. Germline V lookup: CDR1 MGHRA, CDR2 YSYEKL. Trimming at V came to 0 bases and at J to 7 bases, leaving 3 bases not matched to a gene. The CDR3 runs to 14 residues. The chain is built from TRBV4-1 and TRBJ1-5; 7 nucleotides agree with TRBD1. Sequenced material: blood. The TCR comes from a girl aged 10-17 years with multiple sclerosis. CDR3: CASSQEGQLQPQHF. The CDR3 DNA is TGCGCCAGCAGCCAAGAGGGACAGCTGCAGCCCCAGCATTTT.